One sample yielded the 31 T cell receptor beta chains listed below, sequenced in a study of cytomegalovirus exposure and HLA in healthy donors. Primers included in the PCR were 60 Vbeta and 13 Jbeta primers. Using immunoSEQ multiplex PCR, the repertoire was profiled, and TCRdb retains in-frame clones only, with some absent. The sample records about 190,000 clones, 80% to 90% being singletons. The sample comprised PBMCs. These TCRs come from a male donor in good health and CMV-seronegative.

The table lists this clone with a count of one. This rearrangement joins TRBV30 to TRBJ2-5; D perhaps matches TRBD1 (7 bases). This CDR3 contains 15 residues. In germline, CDR1 is GTSNPN, CDR2 SVGIG (reference sequence). Trimming took 5 bases from V and 5 from J, leaving 21 bases between them. As DNA, the CDR3 is TGTGCCTGGCTCAGGGGGAGGACTGAGTACGAGACCCAGTACTTC. Residues: CAWLRGRTEYETQYF.

V is TRBV2 and J is TRBJ2-7, with TRBD1 matching 7 bases. Germline V gene sequence: CDR1 SNHLY, CDR2 FYNNEI. CDR3 length: 14 residues. After removal of 7 bases from V and 0 bases from J, the junction contained 6 bases not matched to a gene. The CDR3 DNA is TGTGCCAGCAAATTGACAGGGAGCTCCTACGAGCAGTACTTC. It encodes CASKLTGSSYEQYF.

The rearrangement uses TRBV25-1 and TRBJ1-6; tentative D call: TRBD1 (6 bases). Per germline, CDR1 MGHDK and CDR2 SYGVNS. Trimming took 8 bases from V and 3 from J, leaving 23 bases between them. The CDR3 contains 18 residues. CDR3 sequence (DNA): TGTGCCAGCGTAGCACGCTTTCAGGGGACCAACTATAATTCACCCCTCCACTTT. This encodes CASVARFQGTNYNSPLHF.

The chain combines TRBV9 with TRBJ2-1; 9 bases fit TRBD1. Germline trimming cut 7 bases from V and 9 bases from J; bases unmatched to any gene: 11. CDR3 length: 14 amino acids. Germline V gene data show CDR1 as SGDLS and CDR2 as YYNGEE. The CDR3 region has the DNA TGTGCCAGCGGGCTACAGGGGGCGCTTAGTGAGCAGTTCTTC. Amino acids: CASGLQGALSEQFF.

The CDR3 DNA reads TGTGCCAGCAGCACCCCTGGGGGGACTAGCGGGATAAACTATGAGCAGTTCTTC. Amino acids: CASSTPGGTSGINYEQFF. The gene calls are TRBV9 and TRBJ2-1, with TRBD2 matching over 13 bases. The J segment lost 8 bases and the V segment lost 4 bases, leaving 15 bases of the junction unmatched. This CDR3 is built from 18 residues. Germline V gene sequence: CDR1 SGDLS, CDR2 YYNGEE.

The V gene is TRBV27, the J gene TRBJ2-3; 11 bases match TRBD2. This CDR3 is built from 16 residues. The trim removed 5 bases at V and 6 bases at J, leaving 10 bases unmatched. CDR1 is MNHEY and CDR2 is SMNVEV in the germline V gene (reference sequence). The CDR3 spells CASSPELAGAGDTQYF. DNA for the CDR3: TGTGCCAGCAGTCCTGAACTAGCGGGAGCAGGGGATACGCAGTATTTT.

This rearrangement joins TRBV27 to TRBJ2-3; 11 positions agree with TRBD1. Looked up from germline, CDR1 is MNHEY and CDR2 is SMNVEV (reference sequence). The CDR3 has 15 amino acids. The trim removed 5 bases at V and 5 bases at J, leaving 6 bases unmatched. The CDR3 loop is CASSTWTGGRDTQYF. The CDR3 DNA is TGTGCCAGCAGTACCTGGACAGGGGGCAGAGATACGCAGTATTTT.

This chain joins TRBV4-1 and TRBJ1-5; possibly TRBD1 for D (5 bases). This CDR3 has 16 residues. Germline CDR1 is MGHRA and CDR2 is YSYEKL. Trimming stripped 1 base from V and 0 bases from J, with 10 bases between. The CDR3 region is CASSQASGFSNQPQHF. Written as DNA, the CDR3 is TGCGCCAGCAGCCAAGCCTCAGGGTTTAGCAATCAGCCCCAGCATTTT.

The J gene is TRBJ1-5, the V gene TRBV7-2; 7 positions match TRBD1. Germline lookup yields CDR1 SGHTA and CDR2 FQGNSA. With V trimmed by 2 bases and J by 6 bases, 16 bases remained unmatched. CDR3 length equals 18 residues. CDR3 in DNA: TGTGCCAGCAGCTTACTATCCCCTTTTGAGACAGGGCCTCAGCCCCAGCATTTT. Protein: CASSLLSPFETGPQPQHF.

The chain links TRBV25-1 to TRBJ2-7; tentatively, D is TRBD1 (5 bases). The CDR3 is 13 residues long. Trimming removed 3 bases at V and 0 bases at J, with 6 bases between. The V gene's germline CDR1 is MGHDK and CDR2 SYGVNS. CDR3 coding DNA: TGTGCCAGCAGTGACAGGGACTCCTACGAGCAGTACTTC. Encoded protein: CASSDRDSYEQYF.

The genes are TRBV4-1 and TRBJ2-7; TRBD1 agrees at 8 bases. CDR1 is MGHRA and CDR2 is YSYEKL in the germline V gene. This CDR3 has 14 residues. With 1 base clipped from V and 4 bases from J, the junction kept 3 bases outside the gene matches. CDR3 in amino acids: CASSQGTGIYEQYF. CDR3 bases: TGCGCCAGCAGCCAAGGGACAGGGATTTACGAGCAGTACTTC.

The table lists this clone with a few counts. The chain couples TRBV4-1 to TRBJ2-7; D call uncertain. The CDR3 has 13 amino acids. Trimming pared 1 base from V and 4 bases from J, leaving 8 bases between. In germline, CDR1 is MGHRA, CDR2 YSYEKL. The CDR3 DNA follows: TGCGCCAGCAGCCAAGGGCCCATTTACGAGCAGTACTTC. Residues: CASSQGPIYEQYF.

The V call is TRBV6-6, the J call TRBJ2-1; D perhaps matches TRBD2 (5 bases). The CDR3 is 12 residues long. Trimming cost V 0 bases and J 8 bases, with 5 bases left between them. In germline, CDR1 is MNHNY, CDR2 SVGAGI (reference sequence). The CDR3: CASSYSSDEQFF. DNA of the CDR3: TGTGCCAGCAGTTACTCTAGCGATGAGCAGTTCTTC.

This clone has only one observation. This chain connects TRBV6-5 to TRBJ2-4; TRBD1 matches 9 bases. This CDR3 contains 14 residues. Germline V gene sequence: CDR1 MNHEY, CDR2 SVGAGI. Losses at the gene ends were 6 bases for V and 9 bases for J; bases not matched to a gene: 9. The CDR3 DNA reads TGTGCCAGCAGAGACGGACAGGGGTTGGGCATTCAGTACTTC. Protein sequence: CASRDGQGLGIQYF.

The V call is TRBV28, the J call TRBJ2-1, with 9 bases lining up with TRBD2. V lost 1 base, J lost 4 bases, and 11 bases stayed unmatched. CDR1 is MDHEN, CDR2 SYDVKM, per germline. The CDR3 is made up of 18 amino acids. This CDR3 is CASSLSEQRGATYNEQFF. In DNA form, the CDR3 reads TGTGCCAGCAGTTTATCGGAACAGCGGGGGGCAACTTACAATGAGCAGTTCTTC.

Only a few counts were recorded for this clone. The chain joins TRBV4-2 to TRBJ2-1, with D unclear. V lost 0 bases to trimming and J lost 4 bases, with 13 bases between them. Germline loops: CDR1 LGHNA, CDR2 YNFKEQ. This CDR3 has 16 residues. The CDR3 DNA reads as TGTGCCAGCAGCCAAGATGCGCGTATAGATTACAATGAGCAGTTCTTC. Residues: CASSQDARIDYNEQFF.

This clone was seen once. This chain connects TRBV15 to TRBJ2-3; D might be TRBD2 (7 bases). CDR1 is LNHNV and CDR2 is YYDKDF in the germline V gene (reference sequence). This CDR3 has 18 residues. Trimming removed 3 bases at V and 6 bases at J, with 25 bases between. Written as DNA, the CDR3 is TGTGCCACCAGCAGTCCCCGGGGAGGGGGTAGGTCAGGGGATACGCAGTATTTT. Translating it yields CATSSPRGGGRSGDTQYF.

CDR3 bases: TGTGCCAGCAGCGTGGTAGCGGGGGGTACTAGCACAGATACGCAGTATTTT. It translates to CASSVVAGGTSTDTQYF. The chain combines TRBV9 with TRBJ2-3; 10 bases fit TRBD2. J lost 0 bases, V lost 2 bases, and 6 bases had no gene match. Germline CDR1 is SGDLS and CDR2 is YYNGEE. This CDR3 is built from 17 residues.

A single count supports this clone. CDR3 sequence: CASSILDRVGGELFF. CDR3 nucleotides: TGTGCCAGTAGTATCCTGGACAGGGTGGGCGGGGAGCTGTTTTTT. This chain joins TRBV19 and TRBJ2-2; 8 bases align to TRBD1. CDR1 and CDR2 (germline): LNHDA, SQIVND (reference sequence). The CDR3 is made up of 15 amino acids. Trimming at V came to 3 bases and at J to 7 bases, leaving 7 bases not matched to a gene.

This chain links TRBV5-1 with TRBJ2-5, with TRBD2 identical over 7 bases. After removal of 7 bases from V and 4 bases from J, the junction contained 13 bases not matched to a gene. Germline values: CDR1 SGHRS, CDR2 YFSETQ. The CDR3 consists of 15 residues. CDR3 in amino acids: CASGIGLGDPETQYF. The CDR3 region has the DNA TGCGCCAGCGGGATAGGACTAGGGGACCCAGAGACCCAGTACTTC.

The rearrangement links TRBV6-4 to TRBJ2-2; 7 bases map to TRBD1. The V and J ends lost 5 bases and 3 bases, in that order; junction bases with no gene match: 9. CDR3 length equals 16 residues. The V gene's germline CDR1 is MRHNA and CDR2 SNTAGT. CDR3 coding DNA: TGTGCCAGCAGTTTCACTCAGACAGGGCACACCGGGGAGCTGTTTTTT. Translation: CASSFTQTGHTGELFF.

This clone was detected only once. CDR3 sequence (DNA): TGTGCCAGCAGCTTCGGGACAGGGGTCGAGCAGTACTTC. Protein sequence: CASSFGTGVEQYF. The chain links TRBV11-2 to TRBJ2-7; TRBD1 matches at 10 bases. Germline trimming cut 3 bases from V and 6 bases from J; bases unmatched to any gene: 2. In germline, CDR1 is SGHAT, CDR2 FQNNGV. The CDR3 sequence is 13 residues long. Variable domain in full (rest from reference TRBV11-2 and TRBJ2-7): EAGVAQSPRYKIIEKRQSVAFWCNPISGHATLYWYQQILGQGPKLLIQFQNNGVVDDSQLPKDRFSAERLKGVDSTLKIQPAKLEDSAVYLCASSFGTGVEQYFGPGTRLTVT.

The J gene is TRBJ1-6, the V gene TRBV9; D remains unclear. The length of the CDR3 is 16 residues. Germline loops: CDR1 SGDLS, CDR2 YYNGEE. Trimming left V 1 base short and J 2 bases short, with 10 bases between. CDR3 sequence reads: CASSVTPEPYNSPLHF. The CDR3 coding sequence is TGTGCCAGCAGCGTAACCCCGGAGCCCTATAATTCACCCCTCCACTTT. Supplemented by reference TRBV9 and TRBJ1-6, the full variable domain reads DSGVTQTPKHLITATGQRVTLRCSPRSGDLSVYWYQQSLDQGLQFLIQYYNGEERAKGNILERFSAQQFPDLHSELNLSSLELGDSALYFCASSVTPEPYNSPLHFGNGTRLTVT.

This clone was counted between two and nine times. V and J are TRBV2 and TRBJ2-1; 11 bases agree with TRBD2. Trimming took 7 bases from V and 6 from J; bases not matched to a gene: 11. CDR1 is SNHLY, CDR2 FYNNEI, per germline. The CDR3 is made up of 16 amino acids. Written as DNA, the CDR3 is TGTGCCAGCATGCTAGCGGGGGGCGGATGGAGCAATGAGCAGTTCTTC. It yields the protein CASMLAGGGWSNEQFF.

CDR3 region: CASRRRLAVDNEQFF. The CDR3 coding sequence is TGTGCCAGCAGGCGAAGACTAGCTGTTGACAATGAGCAGTTCTTC. V is TRBV5-4 and J is TRBJ2-1; the match to TRBD2 covers 7 bases. CDR3 length equals 15 residues. Germline CDR1 and CDR2: SGHNT and YYREEE (reference sequence). J lost 5 bases, V lost 5 bases, and 10 bases had no gene match. Looking up the rest from reference TRBV5-4 and TRBJ2-1 gives the full variable domain: ETGVTQSPTHLIKTRGQQVTLRCSSQSGHNTVSWYQQALGQGPQFIFQYYREEENGRGNFPPRFSGLQFPNYSSELNVNALELDDSALYLCASRRRLAVDNEQFFGPGTRLTVL.

Worth noting for this clone: This specimen includes other DNA sequences encoding the same CDR3. The V and J genes are TRBV7-9 and TRBJ1-1, with D possibly TRBD1 on 6 matching bases. Germline CDR1 SEHNR, CDR2 FQNEAQ (reference sequence). This CDR3 is 14 amino acids long. V was shortened by 1 base and J by 0 bases, with 6 bases between the two germline ends. In DNA form, the CDR3 reads TGTGCCAGCAGCTTAGGGGGGCTGAACACTGAAGCTTTCTTT. Its translation: CASSLGGLNTEAFF. Filled out from reference TRBV7-9 and TRBJ1-1, the complete variable domain reads DTGVSQNPRHKITKRGQNVTFRCDPISEHNRLYWYRQTLGQGPEFLTYFQNEAQLEKSRLLSDRFSAERPKGSFSTLEIQRTEQGDSAMYLCASSLGGLNTEAFFGQGTRLTVV.

The rearrangement links TRBV29-1 to TRBJ2-3; 9 bases line up with TRBD1. The germline V gene encodes CDR1 SQVTM and CDR2 ANQGSEA. With V trimmed by 0 bases and J by 6 bases, 7 bases remained unmatched. CDR3 length: 15 residues. Written as DNA, the CDR3 is TGCAGCGTTGAAGACCAGGACAGGGGATTCGATACGCAGTATTTT. It encodes CSVEDQDRGFDTQYF.

This clone was seen a handful of times. The genes are TRBV28 and TRBJ1-2; TRBD1 matches 8 bases. The CDR3 has 14 residues. Unmatched junction bases numbered 7, after V lost 4 bases and J lost 6 bases. CDR1 is MDHEN, CDR2 SYDVKM, per germline. The CDR3 sequence: CASSSPRTGNGYTF. The DNA for the CDR3 is TGTGCCAGCAGTTCCCCCCGGACAGGGAATGGCTACACCTTC.

The chain is built from TRBV5-1 and TRBJ1-2; 9 nucleotides align to TRBD1. After removal of 3 bases from V and 6 bases from J, the junction contained 9 bases not matched to a gene. Germline V gives CDR1 SGHRS, CDR2 YFSETQ. This CDR3 contains 15 residues. The CDR3, as DNA: TGCGCCAGCAGCTGGCTCGACAGGGGGGCAAATGGCTACACCTTC. This encodes CASSWLDRGANGYTF.

This clone is a singleton in its sample. The chain recombines TRBV5-6 with TRBJ2-7, with 7 bases identical to TRBD1. The V gene's germline CDR1 is SGHDT and CDR2 YYEEEE. The V gene end was trimmed by 4 bases and the J gene end by 3 bases; junction bases not matched to a gene: 7. The CDR3 runs to 14 residues. The CDR3 DNA is TGTGCCAGCAGCGGAAGGACAGGACTCTACGAGCAGTACTTC. Protein product: CASSGRTGLYEQYF. Full variable domain (missing parts from reference TRBV5-6 and TRBJ2-7): DAGVTQSPTHLIKTRGQQVTLRCSPKSGHDTVSWYQQALGQGPQFIFQYYEEEERQRGNFPDRFSGHQFPNYSSELNVNALLLGDSALYLCASSGRTGLYEQYFGPGTRLTVT.

This chain links TRBV28 with TRBJ1-5; a possible D gene is TRBD1 (6 bases). The CDR3 is 14 amino acids. Germline-derived CDR1 and CDR2 are MDHEN and SYDVKM. The V and J ends lost 3 bases and 6 bases respectively, with 12 bases between them. The CDR3 nucleotides read TGTGCCAGCAGTTTCATTAGGGGGAGTCAGCCCCAGCATTTT. Its translation is CASSFIRGSQPQHF.